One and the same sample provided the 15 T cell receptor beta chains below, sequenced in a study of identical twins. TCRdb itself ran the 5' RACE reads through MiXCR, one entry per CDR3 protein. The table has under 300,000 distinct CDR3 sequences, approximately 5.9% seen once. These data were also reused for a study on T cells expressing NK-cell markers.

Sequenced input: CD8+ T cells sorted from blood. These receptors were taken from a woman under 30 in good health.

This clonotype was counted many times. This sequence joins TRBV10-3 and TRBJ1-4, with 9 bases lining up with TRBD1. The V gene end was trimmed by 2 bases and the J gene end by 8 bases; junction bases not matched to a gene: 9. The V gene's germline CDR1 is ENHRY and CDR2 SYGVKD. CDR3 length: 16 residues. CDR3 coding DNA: TGTGCCATCAGTGAGGGACACGGGACAGGGAACGAAAAACTGTTTTTT. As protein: CAISEGHGTGNEKLFF.

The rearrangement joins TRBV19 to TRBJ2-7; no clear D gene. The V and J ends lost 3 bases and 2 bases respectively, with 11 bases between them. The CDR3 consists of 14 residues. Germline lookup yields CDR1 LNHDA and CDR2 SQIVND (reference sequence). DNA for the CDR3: TGTGCCAGTAGTATCTCCGCAGCGCCCTACGAGCAGTACTTC. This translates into CASSISAAPYEQYF.

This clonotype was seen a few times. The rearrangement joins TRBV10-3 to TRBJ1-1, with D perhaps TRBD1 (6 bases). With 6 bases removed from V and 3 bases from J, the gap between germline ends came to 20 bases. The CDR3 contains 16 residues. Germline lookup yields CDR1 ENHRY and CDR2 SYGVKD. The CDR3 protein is CAIRSRGDGADTEAFF. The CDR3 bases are TGTGCCATCAGAAGCAGGGGAGACGGGGCTGACACTGAAGCTTTCTTT.

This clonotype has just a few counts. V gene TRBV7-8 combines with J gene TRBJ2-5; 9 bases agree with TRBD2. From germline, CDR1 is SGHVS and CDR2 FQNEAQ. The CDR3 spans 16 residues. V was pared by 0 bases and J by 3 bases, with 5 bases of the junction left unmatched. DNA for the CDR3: TGTGCCAGCAGCTTAGCGCCTAGCGGGGTTGAAGAGACCCAGTACTTC. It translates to CASSLAPSGVEETQYF.

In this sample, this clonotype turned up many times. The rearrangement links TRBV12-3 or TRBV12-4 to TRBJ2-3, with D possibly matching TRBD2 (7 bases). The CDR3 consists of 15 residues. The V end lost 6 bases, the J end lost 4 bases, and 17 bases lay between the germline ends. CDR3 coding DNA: TGTGCCAGCAGACCCCCTAGGGGGGGCGCAGATACGCAGTATTTT. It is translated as CASRPPRGGADTQYF.

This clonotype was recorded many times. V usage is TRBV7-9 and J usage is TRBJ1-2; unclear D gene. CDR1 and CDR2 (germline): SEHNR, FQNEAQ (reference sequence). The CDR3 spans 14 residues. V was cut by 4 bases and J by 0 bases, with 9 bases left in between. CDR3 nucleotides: TGTGCCAGCAGCTCCCTATGGGCTAACTATGGCTACACCTTC. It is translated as CASSSLWANYGYTF.

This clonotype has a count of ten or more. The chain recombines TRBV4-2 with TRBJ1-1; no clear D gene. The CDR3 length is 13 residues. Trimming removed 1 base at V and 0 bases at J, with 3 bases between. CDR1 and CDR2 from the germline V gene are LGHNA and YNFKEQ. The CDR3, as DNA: TGTGCCAGCAGCCAAGCTGTGAACACTGAAGCTTTCTTT. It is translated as CASSQAVNTEAFF.

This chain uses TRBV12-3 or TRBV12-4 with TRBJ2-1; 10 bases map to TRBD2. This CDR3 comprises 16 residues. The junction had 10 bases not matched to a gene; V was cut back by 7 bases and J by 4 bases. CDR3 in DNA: TGTGCCAGCACAACGTCTAGCGGGGGCCTTTACAATGAGCAGTTCTTC. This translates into CASTTSSGGLYNEQFF.

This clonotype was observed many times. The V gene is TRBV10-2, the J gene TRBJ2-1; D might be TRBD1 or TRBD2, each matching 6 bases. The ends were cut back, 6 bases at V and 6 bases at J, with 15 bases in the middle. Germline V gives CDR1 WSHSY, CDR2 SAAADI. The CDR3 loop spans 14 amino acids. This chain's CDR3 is CASSADGGGNEQFF. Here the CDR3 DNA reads TGCGCCAGCAGCGCGGACGGGGGCGGCAATGAGCAGTTCTTC.

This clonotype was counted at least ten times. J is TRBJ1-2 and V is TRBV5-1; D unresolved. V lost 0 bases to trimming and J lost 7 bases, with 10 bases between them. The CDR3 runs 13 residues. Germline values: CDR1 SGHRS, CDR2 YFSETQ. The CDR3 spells CASSLDGLGGYTF. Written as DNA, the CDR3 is TGCGCCAGCAGCTTGGATGGGTTAGGTGGCTACACCTTC.

The CDR3 DNA reads TGCGCCAGCAGCCAAGTGAATAGCGCGCAAGAGACCCAGTACTTC. Protein sequence: CASSQVNSAQETQYF. The chain uses TRBV4-3 and TRBJ2-5, with a tentative D call TRBD2 (5 bases). The CDR3 covers 15 residues. Germline CDR1 LGHNA, CDR2 YSLEER. Trimming pared 1 base from V and 2 bases from J, leaving 11 bases between.

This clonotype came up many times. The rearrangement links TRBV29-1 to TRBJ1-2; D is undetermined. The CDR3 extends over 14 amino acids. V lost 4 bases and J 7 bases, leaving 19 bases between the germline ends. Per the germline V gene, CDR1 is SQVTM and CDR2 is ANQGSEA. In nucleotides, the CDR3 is TGCAGCGTTGTCACCGGAGAGTTTGTCTCTGGCTACACCTTC. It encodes CSVVTGEFVSGYTF.

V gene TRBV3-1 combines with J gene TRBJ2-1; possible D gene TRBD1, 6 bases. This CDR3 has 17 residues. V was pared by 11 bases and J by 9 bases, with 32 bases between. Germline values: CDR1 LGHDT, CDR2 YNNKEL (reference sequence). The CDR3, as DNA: TGTGCCTCCACCCAAGAGGTAGCGTGGGGGCCTGGTAGTGAGCAGTTCTTC. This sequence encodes CASTQEVAWGPGSEQFF.

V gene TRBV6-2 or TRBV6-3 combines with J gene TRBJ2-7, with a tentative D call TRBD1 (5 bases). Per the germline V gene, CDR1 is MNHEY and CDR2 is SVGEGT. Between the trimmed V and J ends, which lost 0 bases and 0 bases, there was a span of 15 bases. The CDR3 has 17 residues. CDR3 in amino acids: CASSYSRKGRSSYEQYF. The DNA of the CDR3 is TGTGCCAGCAGTTACTCGAGAAAGGGGCGGTCCTCCTACGAGCAGTACTTC.

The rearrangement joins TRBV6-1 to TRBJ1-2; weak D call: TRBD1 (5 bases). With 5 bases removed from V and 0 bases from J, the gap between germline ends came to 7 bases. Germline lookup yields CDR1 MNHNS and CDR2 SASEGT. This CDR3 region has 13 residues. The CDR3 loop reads CASSPRANYGYTF. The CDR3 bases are TGTGCCAGCAGTCCCAGGGCTAACTATGGCTACACCTTC.